The 30 T cell receptor beta chains in this list originate from one sample, sequenced in a study of blood T cell repertoires in COVID-19. Here immunoSEQ multiplex PCR was the method, and the copy in TCRdb shows in-frame clones only, minus some. The data show just over 350,000 clones, roughly 87% seen once. The sample was PBMCs or T cells enriched from blood (not recorded which). These receptors all come from a woman in her twenties or thirties who had recovered from COVID-19.

For this clone: A junction boundary mismatches the germline segment, possibly from a read error. The chain recombines TRBV24-1 with TRBJ1-5; D is uncertain. The germline CDR1 and CDR2 sequences are KGHDR and SFDVKD. This CDR3 is built from 14 residues. The CDR3 DNA reads as TGTGCCACCAGTGAGGGGAGTAGCGATCAGCCCCAGCATTTT. Translation: CATSEGSSDQPQHF.

The chain combines TRBV2 with TRBJ2-7; 7 bases align to TRBD2. Germline V lookup: CDR1 SNHLY, CDR2 FYNNEI. The CDR3 spans 14 residues. V shed 6 bases, J shed 5 bases, and the junction held 10 bases outside the gene matches. CDR3 nucleotides: TGTGCCAGCAGCAAAAGCGGGAAAGGGGACGAGCAGTACTTC. Amino acids: CASSKSGKGDEQYF. Looking up the rest from reference TRBV2 and TRBJ2-7 gives the full variable domain: EPEVTQTPSHQVTQMGQEVILRCVPISNHLYFYWYRQILGQKVEFLVSFYNNEISEKSEIFDDQFSVERPDGSNFTLKIRSTKLEDSAMYFCASSKSGKGDEQYFGPGTRLTVT.

The V gene is TRBV5-1, the J gene TRBJ1-1; D is unresolved. Trimming took off 2 bases at V and 2 bases at J, with 7 bases between the two ends. CDR3 length: 13 residues. Germline V lookup: CDR1 SGHRS, CDR2 YFSETQ. CDR3 DNA sequence: TGCGCCAGCAGCTTTGGCAGAAACACTGAAGCTTTCTTT. It codes for CASSFGRNTEAFF. Full variable domain (rest looked up from reference TRBV5-1 and TRBJ1-1): KAGVTQTPRYLIKTRGQQVTLSCSPISGHRSVSWYQQTPGQGLQFLFEYFSETQRNKGNFPGRFSGRQFSNSRSEMNVSTLELGDSALYLCASSFGRNTEAFFGQGTRLTVV.

The chain combines TRBV19 with TRBJ1-2; D gene ambiguous. V gave up 8 bases and J gave up 1 base, with 11 bases separating them. The CDR3 loop spans 13 amino acids. In germline, CDR1 is LNHDA, CDR2 SQIVND (reference sequence). CDR3 DNA: TGTGCCAGTCGGCAGGCTCTTAACTATGGCTACACCTTC. Residues: CASRQALNYGYTF.

This chain uses TRBV12-3 or TRBV12-4 with TRBJ2-7; 7 bases align to TRBD1. This CDR3 spans 13 amino acids. V shed 6 bases and J 0 bases; nucleotides not matched to a gene: 2. The CDR3 nucleotides read TGTGCCAGCAGCCGGGACAGCTCCTACGAGCAGTACTTC. Translating gives CASSRDSSYEQYF.

This clone has just a few counts. This rearrangement joins TRBV27 to TRBJ1-5; D might be TRBD1 (5 bases). Germline V gives CDR1 MNHEY, CDR2 SMNVEV (reference sequence). The ends were cut back, 2 bases at V and 3 bases at J, with 20 bases in the middle. The CDR3 consists of 18 residues. The CDR3 spells CASSLVGAAHLLNQPQHF. CDR3 bases: TGTGCCAGCAGTTTAGTTGGGGCTGCTCATCTACTCAATCAGCCCCAGCATTTT.

The chain carries TRBV2 and TRBJ1-3; unclear D gene. Per germline, CDR1 SNHLY and CDR2 FYNNEI. The CDR3 has 13 amino acids. The V gene lost 9 bases and the J gene lost 0 bases, with 9 bases spanning the gap. The DNA for the CDR3 is TGTGCCAGTACGAGTCTCTCTGGAAACACCATATATTTT. As protein: CASTSLSGNTIYF.

The chain's CDR3 is CASSFWRATYNEQFF. The DNA of the CDR3 is TGTGCCAGCAGCTTTTGGCGGGCTACTTACAATGAGCAGTTCTTC. The J gene is TRBJ2-1, the V gene TRBV5-5; D is perhaps TRBD2 (5 bases). Looked up from germline, CDR1 is SGHKS and CDR2 is YYEKEE (reference sequence). V was cut by 2 bases and J by 4 bases, with 13 bases left in between. This CDR3 contains 15 residues.

J is TRBJ2-1 and V is TRBV6-4; TRBD2 aligns across 7 bases. The CDR3 is 15 amino acids. Trimming at V came to 6 bases and at J to 8 bases, leaving 13 bases not matched to a gene. Germline V gene sequence: CDR1 MRHNA, CDR2 SNTAGT. CDR3 amino acids: CASSERDSGSDEQFF. DNA of the CDR3: TGTGCCAGCAGCGAGCGGGACTCCGGGTCGGATGAGCAGTTCTTC.

This rearrangement joins TRBV3-1 (or the pseudogene TRBV3-2) to TRBJ2-3, with 9 bases matching TRBD2. Germline trimming cut 4 bases from V and 3 bases from J; bases unmatched to any gene: 8. The length of the CDR3 is 16 residues. The V gene's germline CDR1 is LGHDT and CDR2 YNNKEL (reference sequence). In nucleotides, the CDR3 is TGTGCCAGCAGCCGAAGTAGCGGGAGTGGTACAGATACGCAGTATTTT. Encoded protein: CASSRSSGSGTDTQYF.

The chain links TRBV7-9 to TRBJ1-5; tentatively, D is TRBD1 (5 bases). This CDR3 has 15 amino acids. CDR1 SEHNR and CDR2 FQNEAQ come from the germline V gene (reference sequence). V dropped 3 bases and J dropped 2 bases, with 11 bases sitting between them. The DNA of the CDR3 is TGTGCCAGCAGCTTCTCGGGGGTAGGCAATCAGCCCCAGCATTTT. It specifies CASSFSGVGNQPQHF.

J is TRBJ1-1 and V is TRBV7-6; TRBD1 aligns across 7 bases. V was pared by 5 bases and J by 8 bases, with 11 bases of the junction left unmatched. The CDR3 totals 14 residues. Germline-derived CDR1 and CDR2 are SGHVS and FNYEAQ. The CDR3 region has the DNA TGTGCCAGCAGCGCCTCCGGGACAGTAAGCGAAGCTTTCTTT. Encoded protein: CASSASGTVSEAFF.

This chain links TRBV7-3 with TRBJ2-1, with 7 bases that match TRBD1. Germline CDR1 and CDR2: SGHTA and FQGTGA. The V gene end was trimmed by 5 bases and the J gene end by 5 bases; junction bases not matched to a gene: 3. The CDR3 loop spans 13 amino acids. The CDR3 sequence: CASSPTGDNEQFF. The CDR3 DNA reads as TGTGCCAGCAGCCCAACAGGGGACAATGAGCAGTTCTTC.

The chain links TRBV7-9 to TRBJ1-2; D unresolved. CDR1 is SEHNR, CDR2 FQNEAQ, per germline (reference sequence). The CDR3 extends over 14 amino acids. Trimming cost V 4 bases and J 3 bases, with 12 bases left between them. Here the CDR3 reads CASSSGVSDYGYTF. CDR3 DNA sequence: TGTGCCAGCAGCTCGGGAGTCTCGGACTATGGCTACACCTTC.

This clone was seen once. The chain links TRBV6-5 to TRBJ2-3; 8 bases match TRBD1. The ends lost 5 bases at V and 4 bases at J; junction bases unmatched: 8. The CDR3 contains 15 residues. Germline V lookup: CDR1 MNHEY, CDR2 SVGAGI. The chain's CDR3 is CASSLTGTGPDTQYF. The CDR3 nucleotides read TGTGCCAGCAGTCTAACCGGGACAGGCCCAGATACGCAGTATTTT.

The chain recombines TRBV21-1 with TRBJ2-3; the table's TRBD1 call for D was not verified on the DNA. TRBV21-1 is termed a pseudogene. The CDR3 spans 16 residues. The chain's CDR3 is CASSKVSRVDADTQYF. As DNA, the CDR3 is TGTGCCAGCAGCAAAGTTTCCAGGGTTGATGCAGATACGCAGTATTTT.

CDR3 region: CASSSPLEQYF. In nucleotides, the CDR3 is TGTGCCAGCAGTTCCCCACTTGAGCAGTACTTC. The chain joins TRBV27 to TRBJ2-7; no definite D call. Germline CDR1 MNHEY, CDR2 SMNVEV (reference sequence). The CDR3 length is 11 residues. Trimming took 4 bases from V and 7 from J, leaving 8 bases between them.

A few counts support this clone. The chain couples TRBV29-1 to TRBJ1-5, with D hard to call. The CDR3 contains 12 residues. V lost 1 base, J lost 5 bases, and 6 bases lay in between. Germline V gene lookup returns CDR1 SQVTM and CDR2 ANQGSEA. The CDR3 spells CSVEGTDQPQHF. The CDR3 bases are TGCAGCGTTGAAGGAACAGATCAGCCCCAGCATTTT.

As for this clone: The sample contains more than one DNA sequence encoding this CDR3. The chain joins TRBV9 to TRBJ1-5; possibly TRBD1 for D (5 bases). Germline V gene data show CDR1 as SGDLS and CDR2 as YYNGEE. V lost 5 bases to trimming and J lost 7 bases, with 16 bases between them. The CDR3 length is 14 residues. CDR3 amino acids: CASSRGREGQPQHF. The CDR3 nucleotides read TGTGCCAGCAGTCGGGGGAGGGAAGGGCAGCCCCAGCATTTT.

V is TRBV7-2 and J is TRBJ1-2, with D hard to call. There are 12 residues in the CDR3. Per germline, CDR1 SGHTA and CDR2 FQGNSA. V was cut by 8 bases and J by 5 bases, with 12 bases left in between. CDR3 sequence: CASGSEGYGYTF. The CDR3 region has the DNA TGTGCCAGCGGATCGGAGGGATATGGCTACACCTTC. Using reference TRBV7-2 and TRBJ1-2 for the parts outside the CDR3, the full variable domain is GAGVSQSPSNKVTEKGKDVELRCDPISGHTALYWYRQSLGQGLEFLIYFQGNSAPDKSGLPSDRFSAERTGGSVSTLTIQRTQQEDSAVYLCASGSEGYGYTFGSGTRLTVV.

This chain connects TRBV6-6 to TRBJ2-1; 11 positions agree with TRBD1. This CDR3 has 14 amino acids. Germline CDR1 and CDR2: MNHNY and SVGAGI (reference sequence). V lost 4 bases, J lost 6 bases, and 2 bases stayed unmatched. The CDR3 sequence is CASSSGTGGNEQFF. DNA of the CDR3: TGTGCCAGCAGTTCCGGGACAGGGGGCAATGAGCAGTTCTTC.

V usage is TRBV19 and J usage is TRBJ1-6; TRBD1 might be the D (5 bases). The CDR3 runs to 16 residues. Trimming left V 11 bases short and J 6 bases short, with 23 bases between. Per the germline V gene, CDR1 is LNHDA and CDR2 is SQIVND (reference sequence). CDR3 sequence: CARARQIPGPNSPLHF. In nucleotides, the CDR3 is TGTGCCCGTGCGAGACAGATTCCGGGCCCTAATTCACCCCTCCACTTT.

V usage is TRBV10-3 and J usage is TRBJ2-2; TRBD2 is a possible D gene (6 bases). V gave up 3 bases and J gave up 5 bases, with 19 bases separating them. From germline, CDR1 is ENHRY and CDR2 SYGVKD. The CDR3 covers 17 residues. The CDR3 is CAISDSPGTPRTGELFF. CDR3 nucleotides: TGTGCCATCAGTGACTCCCCCGGGACTCCCCGGACCGGGGAGCTGTTTTTT.

The chain is built from TRBV11-1 and TRBJ2-3, with TRBD2 matching over 12 bases. Germline values: CDR1 SGHAT, CDR2 FQDESV (reference sequence). J gave up 4 bases and V 8 bases, and 4 bases lay outside the gene matches. The CDR3 runs to 14 residues. CDR3 in amino acids: CASALAGGADTQYF. The DNA of the CDR3 is TGTGCCAGCGCGCTAGCGGGAGGGGCAGATACGCAGTATTTT.

This clone was found once. V is TRBV6-1 and J is TRBJ2-7; TRBD2 matches at 10 bases. The CDR3 runs to 15 residues. The germline V gene encodes CDR1 MNHNS and CDR2 SASEGT. Trimming at V came to 3 bases and at J to 1 base, leaving 3 bases not matched to a gene. DNA for the CDR3: TGTGCCAGCAGTGATGGGACTAGCGCTTCCTACGAGCAGTACTTC. Its translation: CASSDGTSASYEQYF.

The genes are TRBV5-1 and TRBJ1-3; TRBD1 agrees at 7 bases. In germline, CDR1 is SGHRS, CDR2 YFSETQ. The CDR3 has 15 residues. J lost 0 bases, V lost 4 bases, and 4 bases had no gene match. As DNA, the CDR3 is TGCGCCAGCAGCCTGGGACAGATCTCTGGAAACACCATATATTTT. Translated: CASSLGQISGNTIYF.

The rearrangement joins TRBV14 to TRBJ1-2, with D possibly matching TRBD1 (5 bases). V was cut by 1 base and J by 0 bases, with 15 bases left in between. Germline V gene sequence: CDR1 SGHDN, CDR2 FVKESK. This CDR3 has 17 amino acids. CDR3 sequence reads: CASSQADAGPPNYGYTF. For the CDR3, the DNA is TGTGCCAGCAGCCAAGCCGATGCGGGACCCCCTAACTATGGCTACACCTTC.

This sequence joins TRBV24-1 and TRBJ1-5, with 11 bases matching TRBD1. The CDR3 spans 15 residues. Germline values: CDR1 KGHDR, CDR2 SFDVKD. V shed 4 bases, J shed 7 bases, and the junction held 5 bases outside the gene matches. The CDR3 nucleotides are TGTGCCACCAGTGAGAGGACAGGGGGCCTGCAGCCCCAGCATTTT. It translates to CATSERTGGLQPQHF.

This chain uses TRBV7-9 with TRBJ1-2; 8 bases match TRBD1. Germline loops: CDR1 SEHNR, CDR2 FQNEAQ (reference sequence). There are 14 residues in the CDR3. Unmatched junction bases numbered 4, after V lost 5 bases and J lost 2 bases. CDR3 DNA: TGTGCCAGCAGCAATGACAGGGGAAACTATGGCTACACCTTC. It translates to CASSNDRGNYGYTF.

The rearrangement links TRBV3-1 (or the pseudogene TRBV3-2) to TRBJ2-4; tentatively, D is TRBD2 (6 bases). Germline assignment: CDR1 LGHDT and CDR2 YNNKEL (reference sequence). V was shortened by 6 bases and J by 6 bases, with 18 bases between the two germline ends. The length of the CDR3 is 15 residues. CDR3 residues: CASRRTGGTSNIQYF. DNA for the CDR3: TGTGCCAGCAGGCGGACTGGGGGGACCTCAAACATTCAGTACTTC.